The present T cell receptor (beta chain) was sequenced within a study of shared clonotypes between healthy human individuals. CD4+ cells were split into CD45RA+ naive and CD45RA-negative memory subsets. A deep-level run was used for the assay. Sequenced by immunoSEQ multiplex PCR; TCRdb stores in-frame clones only, minus some. The sample has approximately 2.5 million clones, 85% to 95% seen once. This TCR was sampled from a man between 18 and 35 years old in good health. Sequenced input: naive CD4+ T cells sorted from blood. Subset denoted: CD45RA+ positively selected.

The CDR3 is CASSENRGNSPLHF. Here the CDR3 DNA reads TGCGCCAGCAGTGAAAATAGAGGAAATTCACCCCTCCACTTT. The rearrangement joins TRBV10-1 to TRBJ1-6, with D hard to call. This CDR3 is built from 14 residues. The V and J ends lost 3 bases and 7 bases respectively, with 10 bases between them. Germline V gives CDR1 WNHNN, CDR2 SYGVQD (reference sequence).